Each of the 22 T cell receptor beta chains below was sequenced from the same sample in a study of cytomegalovirus exposure and HLA in healthy donors. PCR was performed using 60 Vbeta and 13 Jbeta primers. Produced via immunoSEQ multiplex PCR; TCRdb's table is partial and in-frame only. The sample includes under 150,000 clones, 80% of them seen just once. Material: PBMCs. These receptors originate from a middle-aged woman in good health and CMV-seronegative.

The rearrangement joins TRBV6-6 to TRBJ1-5; 7 bases are a match to TRBD1. Losses at the gene ends were 2 bases for V and 5 bases for J; bases not matched to a gene: 9. CDR1 and CDR2 (germline): MNHNY, SVGAGI (reference sequence). The CDR3 extends over 16 amino acids. CDR3 residues: CASSYRPGTADQPQHF. The CDR3, as DNA: TGTGCCAGCAGTTACAGGCCAGGGACAGCCGATCAGCCCCAGCATTTT.

The gene calls are TRBV5-1 and TRBJ1-6; TRBD1 agrees at 7 bases. CDR3 length: 16 residues. Germline values: CDR1 SGHRS, CDR2 YFSETQ. Trimming at V came to 0 bases and at J to 4 bases, leaving 4 bases not matched to a gene. CDR3 sequence: CASSLAQGDYNSPLHF. The DNA for the CDR3 is TGCGCCAGCAGCTTGGCCCAGGGGGATTATAATTCACCCCTCCACTTT.

The genes are TRBV7-2 and TRBJ2-1; unclear D gene. CDR1 and CDR2 from the germline V gene are SGHTA and FQGNSA. The CDR3 has 13 residues. Deletions cut 2 bases from V and 8 bases from J, with 10 bases between. In DNA form, the CDR3 reads TGTGCCAGCAGCTTACGTAGCCCCTATGAGCAGTTCTTC. Translated, it gives CASSLRSPYEQFF.

The chain recombines TRBV9 with TRBJ2-1; 14 bases align to TRBD2. V shed 0 bases, J shed 10 bases, and the junction held 9 bases outside the gene matches. Germline V gene sequence: CDR1 SGDLS, CDR2 YYNGEE. This CDR3 is 17 amino acids long. The CDR3 nucleotides are TGTGCCAGCAGCGTAGCTACGGGACTAGCGGGAGCATGGGAGCAGTTCTTC. This codes for CASSVATGLAGAWEQFF.

This chain joins TRBV2 and TRBJ2-2, with 7 bases aligning to TRBD1. V lost 8 bases to trimming and J lost 7 bases; unmatched junction nucleotides: 10. The germline V gene has CDR1 SNHLY and CDR2 FYNNEI. The CDR3 is 14 amino acids. The CDR3 DNA sequence: TGTGCCAGCCGACAGGGTTGGGACGGCGGGGAGCTGTTTTTT. Translation: CASRQGWDGGELFF.

This clone was counted a few times. The J gene is TRBJ1-2, the V gene TRBV27; TRBD1 is a possible D gene (5 bases). V was cut by 3 bases and J by 7 bases, with 12 bases left in between. CDR1 and CDR2 from the germline V gene are MNHEY and SMNVEV (reference sequence). This CDR3 spans 13 amino acids. The DNA of the CDR3 is TGTGCCAGCAGTTTCCAAGGGGATGGTGGCTACACCTTC. It yields the protein CASSFQGDGGYTF.

The chain uses TRBV28 and TRBJ1-2; D is unclear. Trimming took off 6 bases at V and 4 bases at J, with 12 bases between the two ends. Germline V CDR1 and CDR2: MDHEN, SYDVKM. CDR3 size: 13 residues. The CDR3 loop is CASRAVDGYGYTF. The CDR3, as DNA: TGTGCCAGCAGGGCGGTTGACGGCTATGGCTACACCTTC.

This clone was detected once. The V gene is TRBV30, the J gene TRBJ2-7; TRBD1 agrees at 8 bases. This CDR3 contains 13 residues. Germline V gene lookup returns CDR1 GTSNPN and CDR2 SVGIG (reference sequence). The junction had 8 bases not matched to a gene; V was cut back by 5 bases and J by 5 bases. CDR3 nucleotides: TGTGCCTGGCTACCGGGACAGGATGACGAGCAGTACTTC. Amino acids: CAWLPGQDDEQYF.

This chain uses TRBV7-2 with TRBJ1-1; a possible D gene is TRBD1 (6 bases). CDR1 and CDR2 (germline): SGHTA, FQGNSA. CDR3 length: 16 amino acids. Trimming shortened V by 5 bases and J by 1 base, and 17 bases separated the two germline ends. In nucleotides, the CDR3 is TGTGCCAGCAGCCCAGGACAGTCCAGGTCGAACACTGAAGCTTTCTTT. Amino acids: CASSPGQSRSNTEAFF. The complete variable domain, with remaining parts taken from reference TRBV7-2 and TRBJ1-1, reads GAGVSQSPSNKVTEKGKDVELRCDPISGHTALYWYRQSLGQGLEFLIYFQGNSAPDKSGLPSDRFSAERTGGSVSTLTIQRTQQEDSAVYLCASSPGQSRSNTEAFFGQGTRLTVV.

J is TRBJ1-4 and V is TRBV4-2, with D unclear. Trimming removed 0 bases at V and 0 bases at J, with 20 bases between. The CDR3 length is 20 residues. CDR1 LGHNA and CDR2 YNFKEQ come from the germline V gene. The CDR3 protein is CASSQEPPGRSGATNEKLFF. The CDR3 region has the DNA TGTGCCAGCAGCCAAGAACCCCCGGGCCGATCGGGAGCAACTAATGAAAAACTGTTTTTT.

This sequence joins TRBV6-5 and TRBJ2-7, with TRBD1 matching over 9 bases. The germline gives CDR1 MNHEY, CDR2 SVGAGI. This CDR3 is built from 14 residues. Germline trimming cut 8 bases from V and 6 bases from J; bases unmatched to any gene: 11. CDR3 nucleotides: TGTGCCAGCGGGGCGGGACAGGGTCTCGGCGAGCAGTACTTC. This gives the protein CASGAGQGLGEQYF.

This chain connects TRBV6-1 to TRBJ2-3; the match to TRBD2 covers 7 bases. The junction had 7 bases not matched to a gene; V was cut back by 0 bases and J by 4 bases. This CDR3 region has 16 residues. The germline CDR1 and CDR2 sequences are MNHNS and SASEGT. This CDR3 is CASSEAPGGLPDTQYF. The CDR3 DNA is TGTGCCAGCAGTGAAGCTCCCGGGGGGTTGCCAGATACGCAGTATTTT.

The J gene is TRBJ1-1, the V gene TRBV4-1; 8 positions match TRBD1. This CDR3 is 14 amino acids long. The germline V gene encodes CDR1 MGHRA and CDR2 YSYEKL. V lost 0 bases and J lost 5; bases outside the gene matches: 2. DNA of the CDR3: TGCGCCAGCAGCCAAGAGCAGGGGGCGACTGAAGCTTTCTTT. This translates into CASSQEQGATEAFF.

The chain carries TRBV4-3 and TRBJ2-7, with D perhaps matching TRBD2 (5 bases). This CDR3 has 14 residues. Trimming cost V 2 bases and J 5 bases, with 13 bases left between them. Looked up from germline, CDR1 is LGHNA and CDR2 is YSLEER. The CDR3 nucleotides are TGCGCCAGCAGCCAATCGGGGTCGGGTAACGAGCAGTACTTC. Translated, it gives CASSQSGSGNEQYF.

This clone was observed a few times. The chain employs TRBV7-2 and TRBJ1-1, with D possibly being TRBD1 (5 bases). CDR3 length equals 13 residues. The germline V gene encodes CDR1 SGHTA and CDR2 FQGNSA. Trimming shortened V by 7 bases and J by 10 bases, and 19 bases separated the two germline ends. In nucleotides, the CDR3 is TGTGCCAGCATGAAGCGGGGGGGGGTCCCAGCTTTCTTT. Translating it yields CASMKRGGVPAFF.

The CDR3 DNA reads TGTGCCAGCTTTGAGAGGACGAGACAGGCGAACACTGAAGCTTTCTTT. Amino acid sequence: CASFERTRQANTEAFF. The rearrangement uses TRBV7-3 and TRBJ1-1, with a tentative D call TRBD1 (6 bases). Germline loops: CDR1 SGHTA, CDR2 FQGTGA. The CDR3 extends over 16 amino acids. The germline V and J ends were trimmed by 8 bases and 1 base, with 20 bases remaining between them.

The chain joins TRBV7-6 to TRBJ1-5; 7 bases fit TRBD1. CDR1 SGHVS and CDR2 FNYEAQ come from the germline V gene. CDR3 size: 17 residues. Trimming at V came to 0 bases and at J to 1 base, leaving 6 bases not matched to a gene. The CDR3 reads CASSLASGTASNQPQHF. The CDR3 nucleotides read TGTGCCAGCAGCTTAGCTTCCGGGACAGCCAGCAATCAGCCCCAGCATTTT.

This chain connects TRBV7-2 to TRBJ1-5; D gene ambiguous. The germline V and J ends were trimmed by 4 bases and 4 bases, with 5 bases remaining between them. Germline V gives CDR1 SGHTA, CDR2 FQGNSA. The CDR3 totals 12 residues. Written as DNA, the CDR3 is TGTGCCAGCAGCTCTACGAATCAGCCCCAGCATTTT. Translating it yields CASSSTNQPQHF.

This clone turned up a few times. The chain couples TRBV6-1 to TRBJ2-3; D is undetermined. V lost 4 bases and J 0 bases, leaving 11 bases between the germline ends. The CDR3 has 15 residues. Germline lookup yields CDR1 MNHNS and CDR2 SASEGT. This CDR3 reads CASSAQSPSTDTQYF. In nucleotides, the CDR3 is TGTGCCAGCAGTGCCCAGTCGCCTAGCACAGATACGCAGTATTTT.

This clone has only one observation. V is TRBV13 and J is TRBJ1-1; 11 bases map to TRBD1. The germline CDR1 and CDR2 sequences are PRHDT and FYEKMQ (reference sequence). CDR3 length: 15 amino acids. The J segment lost 5 bases and the V segment lost 4 bases, leaving 6 bases of the junction unmatched. The CDR3 sequence is CASSYGTGGGTEAFF. The CDR3 bases are TGTGCCAGCAGCTACGGGACAGGGGGAGGAACTGAAGCTTTCTTT.

CDR3 amino acids: CASSLTGGREEKLFF. DNA of the CDR3: TGTGCCAGCAGTTTAACAGGGGGCCGAGAGGAAAAACTGTTTTTT. The chain is built from TRBV6-6 and TRBJ1-4, with 9 bases fitting TRBD1. Germline CDR1 and CDR2: MNHNY and SVGAGI (reference sequence). The V gene end was trimmed by 4 bases and the J gene end by 8 bases; junction bases not matched to a gene: 8. The CDR3 is made up of 15 amino acids.

The chain combines TRBV19 with TRBJ1-2, with 7 bases aligning to TRBD1. The ends lost 5 bases at V and 6 bases at J; junction bases unmatched: 6. Germline-derived CDR1 and CDR2 are LNHDA and SQIVND (reference sequence). The CDR3 runs to 13 residues. CDR3 region: CASSSTGRDGYTF. In DNA, the CDR3 is TGTGCCAGTAGTTCGACAGGGCGCGATGGCTACACCTTC.